These 2 T cell receptor beta chains originate from one sample sequenced in a study of CD8 T cells in Susac syndrome. Reverse transcription of about 0.5 to 1 ug RNA was carried out with random hexamers. TCRdb ran MiXCR on the immunoSEQ multiplex PCR reads and lists one entry per CDR3 protein. The sample holds about 300,000 distinct CDR3 sequences, 70% to 90% seen once. Sequencing used CD8+ T cells from PBMCs. The receptors originated from a human donor with multiple sclerosis.

The chain carries TRBV20-1 and TRBJ2-5; 11 bases map to TRBD2. Trimming at V came to 4 bases and at J to 2 bases, leaving 9 bases not matched to a gene. The CDR3 has 16 residues. Germline V gives CDR1 DFQATT, CDR2 SNEGSKA (reference sequence). CDR3 loop: CSAKILAGGEQETQYF. CDR3 sequence (DNA): TGCAGTGCTAAGATTCTAGCGGGGGGAGAGCAAGAGACCCAGTACTTC.

The chain uses TRBV19 and TRBJ1-1, with 7 positions matching TRBD1. Germline V gene lookup returns CDR1 LNHDA and CDR2 SQIVND (reference sequence). The CDR3 sequence is 14 residues long. With V trimmed by 9 bases and J by 0 bases, 7 bases remained unmatched. CDR3 protein: CASGDSSMNTEAFF. The CDR3 DNA sequence: TGTGCCAGCGGGGACAGCTCGATGAACACTGAAGCTTTCTTT.